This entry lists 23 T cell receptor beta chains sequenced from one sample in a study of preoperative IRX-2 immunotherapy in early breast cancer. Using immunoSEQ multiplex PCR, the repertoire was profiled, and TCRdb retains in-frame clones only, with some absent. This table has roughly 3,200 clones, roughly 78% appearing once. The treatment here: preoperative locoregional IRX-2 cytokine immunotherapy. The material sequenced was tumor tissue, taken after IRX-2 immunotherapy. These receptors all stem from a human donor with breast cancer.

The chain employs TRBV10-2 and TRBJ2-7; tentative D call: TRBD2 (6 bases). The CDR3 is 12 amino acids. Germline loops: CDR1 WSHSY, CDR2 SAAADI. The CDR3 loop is CASGSGSYEQYF. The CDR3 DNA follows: TGCGCTAGCGGCAGCGGGTCCTACGAGCAGTACTTC.

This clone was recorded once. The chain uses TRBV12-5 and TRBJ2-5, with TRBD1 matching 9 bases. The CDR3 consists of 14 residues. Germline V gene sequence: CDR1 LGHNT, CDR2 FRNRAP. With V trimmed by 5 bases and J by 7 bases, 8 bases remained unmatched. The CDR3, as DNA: TGTGCTAGTGGTCCACGGACAGGGGTAGGGACCCAGTACTTC. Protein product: CASGPRTGVGTQYF.

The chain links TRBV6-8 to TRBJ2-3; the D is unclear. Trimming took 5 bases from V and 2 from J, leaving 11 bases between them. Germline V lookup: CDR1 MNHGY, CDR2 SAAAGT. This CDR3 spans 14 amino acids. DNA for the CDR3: TGTGCCAGCAGTGACTGGAGAACCACAGATACGCAGTATTTT. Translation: CASSDWRTTDTQYF.

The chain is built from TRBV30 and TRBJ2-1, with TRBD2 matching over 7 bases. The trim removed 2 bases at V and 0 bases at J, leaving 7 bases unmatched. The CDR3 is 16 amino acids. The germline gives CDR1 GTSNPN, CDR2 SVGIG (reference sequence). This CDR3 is CAWSIGGSASYNEQFF. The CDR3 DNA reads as TGTGCCTGGAGTATTGGCGGGAGTGCCTCCTACAATGAGCAGTTCTTC. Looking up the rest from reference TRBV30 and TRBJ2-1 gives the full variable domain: SQTIHQWPATLVQPVGSPLSLECTVEGTSNPNLYWYRQAAGRGLQLLFYSVGIGQISSEVPQNLSASRPQDRQFILSSKKLLLSDSGFYLCAWSIGGSASYNEQFFGPGTRLTVL.

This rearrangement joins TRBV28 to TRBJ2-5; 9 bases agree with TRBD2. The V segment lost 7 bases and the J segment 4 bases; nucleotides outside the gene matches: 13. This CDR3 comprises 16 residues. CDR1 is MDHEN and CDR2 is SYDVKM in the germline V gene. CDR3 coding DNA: TGTGCCAGCATTAAGAACTTAGCGGGAGAGGGAGAGACCCAGTACTTC. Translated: CASIKNLAGEGETQYF.

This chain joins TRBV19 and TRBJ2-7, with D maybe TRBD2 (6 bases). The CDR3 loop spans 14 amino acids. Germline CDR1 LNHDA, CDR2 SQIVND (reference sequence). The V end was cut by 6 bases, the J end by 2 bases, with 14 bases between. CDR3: CASSSSGSPYEQYF. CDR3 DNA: TGTGCCAGTAGCTCCTCCGGGAGCCCCTACGAGCAGTACTTC.

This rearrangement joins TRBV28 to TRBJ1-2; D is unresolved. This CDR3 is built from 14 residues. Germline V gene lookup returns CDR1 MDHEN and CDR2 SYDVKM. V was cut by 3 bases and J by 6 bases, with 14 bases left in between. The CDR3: CASSFKSAYDGYTF. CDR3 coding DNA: TGTGCCAGCAGTTTCAAGTCAGCTTACGATGGCTACACCTTC.

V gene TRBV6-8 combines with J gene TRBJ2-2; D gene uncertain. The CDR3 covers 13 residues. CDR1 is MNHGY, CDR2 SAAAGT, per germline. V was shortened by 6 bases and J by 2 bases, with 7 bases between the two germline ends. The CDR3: CASSGSNTGELFF. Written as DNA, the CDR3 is TGTGCCAGCAGCGGCAGTAACACCGGGGAGCTGTTTTTT.

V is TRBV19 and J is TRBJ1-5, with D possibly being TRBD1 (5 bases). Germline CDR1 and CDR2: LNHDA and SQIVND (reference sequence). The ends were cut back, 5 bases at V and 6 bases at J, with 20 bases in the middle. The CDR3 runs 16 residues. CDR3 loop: CASSPRGGGTGQPQHF. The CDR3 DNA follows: TGTGCCAGTAGTCCCCGGGGTGGCGGGACGGGTCAGCCCCAGCATTTT.

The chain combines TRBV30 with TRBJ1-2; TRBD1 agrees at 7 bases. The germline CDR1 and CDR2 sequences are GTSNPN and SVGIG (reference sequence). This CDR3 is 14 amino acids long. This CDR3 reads CALRVPGTAYGYTF. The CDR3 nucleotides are TGTGCTTTGCGGGTGCCCGGGACAGCCTATGGCTACACCTTC.

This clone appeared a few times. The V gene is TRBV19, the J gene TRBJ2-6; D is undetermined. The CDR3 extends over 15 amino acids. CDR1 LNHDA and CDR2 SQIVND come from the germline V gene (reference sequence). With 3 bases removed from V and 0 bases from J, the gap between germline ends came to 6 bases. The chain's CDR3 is CASSIPRSGANVLTF. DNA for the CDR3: TGTGCCAGTAGTATCCCCCGCTCTGGGGCCAACGTCCTGACTTTC.

The chain's CDR3 is CASSRNPTTDTQYF. The CDR3 DNA reads TGTGCCAGCAGCCGTAATCCGACAACAGATACGCAGTATTTT. The chain combines TRBV7-1 with TRBJ2-3; D gene uncertain. TRBV7-1 is reported as an ORF; its role is uncertain. Trimming shortened V by 5 bases and J by 3 bases, and 12 bases separated the two germline ends. The CDR3 sequence is 14 residues long.

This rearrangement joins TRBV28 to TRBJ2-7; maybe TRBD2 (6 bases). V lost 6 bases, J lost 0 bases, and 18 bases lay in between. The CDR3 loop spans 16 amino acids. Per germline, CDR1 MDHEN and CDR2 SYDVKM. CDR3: CASSLGRDFPSYEQYF. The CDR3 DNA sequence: TGTGCCAGCAGCTTAGGCCGGGACTTTCCCTCCTACGAGCAGTACTTC.

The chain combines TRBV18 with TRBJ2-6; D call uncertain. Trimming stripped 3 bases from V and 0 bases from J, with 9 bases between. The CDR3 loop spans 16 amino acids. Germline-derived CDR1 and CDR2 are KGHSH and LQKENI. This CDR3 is CASSPSINSGANVLTF. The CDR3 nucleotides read TGTGCCAGCTCACCCTCCATAAACTCTGGGGCCAACGTCCTGACTTTC.

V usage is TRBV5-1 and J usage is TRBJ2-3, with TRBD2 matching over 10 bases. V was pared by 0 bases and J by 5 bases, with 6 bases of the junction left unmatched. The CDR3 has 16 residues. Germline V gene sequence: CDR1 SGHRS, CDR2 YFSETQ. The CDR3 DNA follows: TGCGCCAGCAGCTTGGAAGCTAGCGGGAGTGGAGATACGCAGTATTTT. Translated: CASSLEASGSGDTQYF.

The CDR3 loop is CASFHPAVLDGELFF. In DNA form, the CDR3 reads TGCGCCAGCTTCCATCCGGCGGTACTCGACGGGGAGCTGTTTTTT. V is TRBV5-1 and J is TRBJ2-2; D ambiguous. Per germline, CDR1 SGHRS and CDR2 YFSETQ. Deletions cut 7 bases from V and 7 bases from J, with 20 bases between. CDR3 length equals 15 residues.

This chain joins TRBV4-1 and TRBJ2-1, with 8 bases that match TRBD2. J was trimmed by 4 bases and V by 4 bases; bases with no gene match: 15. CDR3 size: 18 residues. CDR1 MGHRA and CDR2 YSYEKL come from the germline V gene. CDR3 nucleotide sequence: TGCGCCAGCAGCCGACATCCGCCGGGACTAGAGGCATACAATGAGCAGTTCTTC. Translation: CASSRHPPGLEAYNEQFF.

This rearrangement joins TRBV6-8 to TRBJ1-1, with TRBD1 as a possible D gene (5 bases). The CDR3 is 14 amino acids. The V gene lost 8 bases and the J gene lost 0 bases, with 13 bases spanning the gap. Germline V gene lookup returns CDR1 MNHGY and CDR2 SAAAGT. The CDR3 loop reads CASLRGSMNTEAFF. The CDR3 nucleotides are TGTGCCAGCTTGAGGGGTTCCATGAACACTGAAGCTTTCTTT.

CDR3 amino acids: CAWRGGVNTEAFF. CDR3 DNA: TGTGCCTGGAGAGGGGGGGTGAACACTGAAGCTTTCTTT. This chain links TRBV30 with TRBJ1-1; TRBD1 might be the D (6 bases). CDR1 and CDR2 from the germline V gene are GTSNPN and SVGIG (reference sequence). This CDR3 is built from 13 residues. Trimming shortened V by 3 bases and J by 0 bases, and 8 bases separated the two germline ends. Together with reference TRBV30 and TRBJ1-1, the CDR3 gives the full variable domain: SQTIHQWPATLVQPVGSPLSLECTVEGTSNPNLYWYRQAAGRGLQLLFYSVGIGQISSEVPQNLSASRPQDRQFILSSKKLLLSDSGFYLCAWRGGVNTEAFFGQGTRLTVV.

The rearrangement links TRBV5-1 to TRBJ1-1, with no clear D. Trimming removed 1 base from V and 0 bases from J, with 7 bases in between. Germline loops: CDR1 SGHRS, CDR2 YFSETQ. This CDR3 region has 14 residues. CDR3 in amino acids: CASSLLGMNTEAFF. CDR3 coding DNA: TGCGCCAGCAGCTTGCTGGGGATGAACACTGAAGCTTTCTTT.

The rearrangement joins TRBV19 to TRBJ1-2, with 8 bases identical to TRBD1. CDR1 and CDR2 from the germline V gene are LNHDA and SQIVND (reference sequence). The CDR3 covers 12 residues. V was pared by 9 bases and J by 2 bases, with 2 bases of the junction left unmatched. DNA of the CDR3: TGTGCCAGCGACAGGGGAAACTATGGCTACACCTTC. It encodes CASDRGNYGYTF.

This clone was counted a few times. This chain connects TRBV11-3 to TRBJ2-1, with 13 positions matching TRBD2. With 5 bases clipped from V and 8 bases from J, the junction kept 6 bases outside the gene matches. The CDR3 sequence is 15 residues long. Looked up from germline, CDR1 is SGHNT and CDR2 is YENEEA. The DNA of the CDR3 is TGTGCCAGCAGCCATCGGACTAGCGGGAGAGATGAGCAGTTCTTC. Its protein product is CASSHRTSGRDEQFF.

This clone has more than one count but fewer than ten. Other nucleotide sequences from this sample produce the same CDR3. CDR3 amino acids: CASSIGQGYTEAFF. CDR3 DNA sequence: TGTGCCAGTAGTATTGGCCAGGGCTACACTGAAGCTTTCTTT. The rearrangement links TRBV19 to TRBJ1-1; maybe TRBD1 (5 bases). Germline CDR1 and CDR2: LNHDA and SQIVND (reference sequence). The CDR3 contains 14 residues. V was clipped by 3 bases and J by 3 bases, with 11 bases between them. The variable domain in full, with the rest retrieved from reference TRBV19 and TRBJ1-1, is DGGITQSPKYLFRKEGQNVTLSCEQNLNHDAMYWYRQDPGQGLRLIYYSQIVNDFQKGDIAEGYSVSREKKESFPLTVTSAQKNPTAFYLCASSIGQGYTEAFFGQGTRLTVV.